The clone carrying this T cell receptor beta chain was seen only a few times. Its antigen is currently unknown. The data are from a study of cytomegalovirus exposure and HLA in healthy donors. General study results and limits: Earlier findings revealed that most TCR beta V segments proved productive either about 90% or about 30% of the time.

It was with 60 Vbeta and 13 Jbeta primers that the PCR ran. TCRdb keeps only in-frame clones here, not all; method: immunoSEQ multiplex PCR. The sample lists around 100,000 clones; about four fifths were seen once. V was shortened by 0 bases and J by 10 bases, with 13 bases between the two germline ends. The CDR3 length is 14 residues. Germline CDR1 reads KGHSH; CDR2 reads LQKENI. At the time of sampling, donors were nominally healthy, though unrecorded immune exposures were likely. The origin of this receptor is a man in his thirties or forties in good health and CMV-seropositive. Sequencing was carried out using PBMCs. V is TRBV18 and J is TRBJ2-1; D call uncertain. The CDR3 DNA reads as TGTGCCAGCTCACCACCGTCTCCCCTTGCGGAGCAGTTCTTC. Translated, it gives CASSPPSPLAEQFF.